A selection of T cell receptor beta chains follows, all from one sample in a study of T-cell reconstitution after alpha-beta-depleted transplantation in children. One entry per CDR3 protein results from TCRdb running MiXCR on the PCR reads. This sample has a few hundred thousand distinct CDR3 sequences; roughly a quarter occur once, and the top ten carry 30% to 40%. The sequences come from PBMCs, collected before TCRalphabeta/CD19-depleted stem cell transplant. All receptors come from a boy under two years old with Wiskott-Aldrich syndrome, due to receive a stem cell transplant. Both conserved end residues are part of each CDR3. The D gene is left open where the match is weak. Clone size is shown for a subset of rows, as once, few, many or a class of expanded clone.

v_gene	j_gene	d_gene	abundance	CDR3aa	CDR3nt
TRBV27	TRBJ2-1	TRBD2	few	CASSFQREGLSYNEQFF	TGTGCCAGCAGTTTCCAGCGGGAGGGCCTATCCTACAATGAGCAGTTCTTC
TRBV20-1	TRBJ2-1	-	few	CSARAAAVGRNEQFF	TGCAGTGCTAGAGCAGCGGCAGTGGGGCGGAATGAGCAGTTCTTC
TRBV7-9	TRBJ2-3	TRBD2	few	CASSSLAGVRDTQYF	TGTGCCAGCAGCTCCCTCGCGGGGGTCCGGGATACGCAGTATTTT
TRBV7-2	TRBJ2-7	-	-	CASSLVAVSSYEQYF	TGTGCCAGCAGCTTAGTGGCAGTAAGCTCCTACGAGCAGTACTTC
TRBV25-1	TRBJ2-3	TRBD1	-	CASSEWDRGRADTQYF	TGTGCCAGCAGTGAATGGGACAGGGGGCGCGCAGATACGCAGTATTTT
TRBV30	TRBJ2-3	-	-	CAWASTDTQYF	TGTGCCTGGGCTAGCACAGATACGCAGTATTTT
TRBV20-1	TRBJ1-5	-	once	CSARAGTMDQPQHF	TGCAGTGCTAGAGCCGGGACGATGGATCAGCCCCAGCATTTT
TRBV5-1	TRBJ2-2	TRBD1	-	CASSSDRGPPNTGELFF	TGCGCCAGCAGCTCGGACAGGGGGCCCCCGAACACCGGGGAGCTGTTTTTT
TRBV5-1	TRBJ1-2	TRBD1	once	CASSPTGSNGYTF	TGCGCCAGCAGCCCGACAGGGAGTAATGGCTACACCTTC
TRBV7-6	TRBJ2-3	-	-	CASSLDQAWSITDTQYF	TGTGCCAGCAGCTTAGATCAGGCGTGGTCGATCACAGATACGCAGTATTTT
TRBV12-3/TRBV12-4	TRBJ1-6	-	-	CASSTTGLYNSPLHF	TGTGCCAGCAGCACTACAGGGCTCTATAATTCACCCCTCCACTTT
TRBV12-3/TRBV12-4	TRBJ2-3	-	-	CASSFRSLGETDTQYF	TGTGCCAGCAGTTTTCGATCTTTAGGGGAAACAGATACGCAGTATTTT
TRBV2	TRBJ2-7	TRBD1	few	CASTSLTGGRYEQYF	TGTGCCAGCACGTCTTTAACAGGGGGCCGCTACGAGCAGTACTTC
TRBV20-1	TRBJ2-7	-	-	CSATDRLQEYF	TGCAGTGCTACTGACAGGCTGCAGGAGTACTTC
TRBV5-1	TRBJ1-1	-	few	CASSLAGRSPEAFF	TGCGCCAGCAGCTTGGCCGGGAGGAGCCCCGAAGCTTTCTTT
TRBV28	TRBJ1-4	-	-	CASTRVINEKLFF	TGTGCCAGCACTCGAGTGATTAATGAAAAACTGTTTTTT
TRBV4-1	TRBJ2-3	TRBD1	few	CASSQYRGYTDTQYF	TGCGCCAGCAGCCAATACAGGGGTTACACAGATACGCAGTATTTT
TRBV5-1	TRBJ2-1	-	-	CASGSGHEQFF	TGCGCCAGCGGAAGCGGGCATGAGCAGTTCTTC
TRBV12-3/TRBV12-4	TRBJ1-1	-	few	CASSPATSAFF	TGTGCCAGCAGCCCAGCCACGTCCGCTTTCTTT
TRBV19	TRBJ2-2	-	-	CASRMDSTGTGELFF	TGTGCCAGTAGAATGGACAGTACGGGAACCGGGGAGCTGTTTTTT
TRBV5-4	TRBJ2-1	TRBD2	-	CASSLLALRNEQFF	TGTGCCAGCAGCTTACTAGCGCTCCGCAATGAGCAGTTCTTC
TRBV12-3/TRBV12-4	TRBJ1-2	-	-	CASSPFRGGYTF	TGTGCCAGCAGTCCTTTTCGGGGGGGCTACACCTTC
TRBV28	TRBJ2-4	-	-	CATSVGLLAKNIQYF	TGTGCCACCTCAGTTGGGCTCTTAGCCAAAAACATTCAGTACTTC